One sample yielded the 15 T cell receptor beta chains listed below, sequenced in a study of shared clonotypes between healthy human individuals. Data came from immunoSEQ multiplex PCR; TCRdb stores just in-frame clones and leaves some out. The sample holds some 600,000 clones, approximately 96% seen once. Terminally differentiated effector memory CD45RA+ cells were excluded from the naive CD8 cells, which were CD45RO-negative and positively selected for CCR7. Sequenced input: naive CD8+ T cells sorted from blood. These receptors were taken from a woman in her thirties in good health.

The V gene is TRBV6-5, the J gene TRBJ2-1, with D perhaps matching TRBD1 (6 bases). V lost 5 bases and J lost 7, with 15 bases in between. The CDR3 runs 14 residues. The germline gives CDR1 MNHEY, CDR2 SVGAGI. The CDR3 here is CASSDDRSGNEQFF. CDR3 bases: TGTGCCAGCAGTGATGACAGGAGTGGTAATGAGCAGTTCTTC.

The CDR3 region is CASSQDLRIKAFF. DNA for the CDR3: TGCGCCAGCAGCCAAGATCTAAGAATTAAAGCTTTCTTT. This chain uses TRBV4-1 with TRBJ1-1; D is ambiguous. CDR1 is MGHRA and CDR2 is YSYEKL in the germline V gene. Trimming cost V 0 bases and J 9 bases, with 11 bases left between them. The CDR3 loop spans 13 amino acids.

This chain links TRBV9 with TRBJ2-6; 10 bases map to TRBD1. The CDR3 covers 18 residues. J gave up 3 bases and V 3 bases, and 9 bases lay outside the gene matches. In germline, CDR1 is SGDLS, CDR2 YYNGEE. CDR3 region: CASSADRGSMLGANVLTF. In DNA, the CDR3 is TGTGCCAGCAGCGCGGACAGGGGGAGTATGCTTGGGGCCAACGTCCTGACTTTC.

On this clone itself: At the DNA level, this CDR3 is encoded by other sequences in the same sample as well. J is TRBJ2-7 and V is TRBV27; unclear D gene. Germline lookup yields CDR1 MNHEY and CDR2 SMNVEV (reference sequence). Trimming left V 2 bases short and J 0 bases short, with 5 bases between. The CDR3 covers 13 residues. The CDR3 nucleotides are TGTGCCAGCAGTTTAACAGTCTCCTACGAGCAGTACTTC. Translation gives CASSLTVSYEQYF.

The chain is built from TRBV2 and TRBJ2-1; TRBD2 agrees at 7 bases. The CDR3 contains 14 residues. After removal of 3 bases from V and 8 bases from J, the junction contained 7 bases not matched to a gene. Germline-derived CDR1 and CDR2 are SNHLY and FYNNEI. CDR3 region: CASSEAGDNYEQFF. The CDR3 DNA sequence: TGTGCCAGCAGTGAGGCGGGAGATAATTATGAGCAGTTCTTC.

The V call is TRBV4-1, the J call TRBJ1-1; the D gene is possibly TRBD1 (5 bases). Trimming left V 0 bases short and J 0 bases short, with 11 bases between. CDR1 and CDR2 (germline): MGHRA, YSYEKL. This CDR3 is built from 16 residues. CDR3 sequence reads: CASSQDQWGMNTEAFF. DNA for the CDR3: TGCGCCAGCAGCCAAGATCAGTGGGGGATGAACACTGAAGCTTTCTTT.

V gene TRBV13 combines with J gene TRBJ2-5; D not resolved. Trimming took 1 base from V and 3 from J, leaving 12 bases between them. The V gene's germline CDR1 is PRHDT and CDR2 FYEKMQ (reference sequence). The CDR3 is 15 residues long. Here the CDR3 reads CASSLAAVFEETQYF. CDR3 sequence (DNA): TGTGCCAGCAGCTTAGCCGCTGTATTCGAAGAGACCCAGTACTTC.

Only a few counts were recorded for this clone. The chain combines TRBV28 with TRBJ2-7, with 8 bases fitting TRBD1. V shed 7 bases, J shed 5 bases, and the junction held 10 bases outside the gene matches. The CDR3 length is 14 residues. Per the germline V gene, CDR1 is MDHEN and CDR2 is SYDVKM. The CDR3 region has the DNA TGTGCCAGCATTCGGGACAGGACGGTGGACGAGCAGTACTTC. Translated, it gives CASIRDRTVDEQYF.

The chain links TRBV5-4 to TRBJ2-3; D unresolved. Germline values: CDR1 SGHNT, CDR2 YYREEE (reference sequence). The CDR3 runs to 15 residues. The V gene lost 3 bases and the J gene lost 2 bases, with 13 bases spanning the gap. CDR3 in DNA: TGTGCCAGCAGCTCGACCCGGTCCCCCACAGATACGCAGTATTTT. This sequence encodes CASSSTRSPTDTQYF.

This clone was found once. The rearrangement uses TRBV7-6 and TRBJ2-5; 7 bases fit TRBD1. J was trimmed by 1 base and V by 0 bases; bases with no gene match: 5. The CDR3 length is 16 residues. In germline, CDR1 is SGHVS, CDR2 FNYEAQ. The CDR3 nucleotides read TGTGCCAGCAGCTTAGCCAGGACAGGACTCCAAGAGACCCAGTACTTC. This sequence encodes CASSLARTGLQETQYF.

V gene TRBV28 combines with J gene TRBJ1-1; tentative D call: TRBD1 (5 bases). The CDR3 has 14 residues. Germline values: CDR1 MDHEN, CDR2 SYDVKM. Trimming pared 2 bases from V and 4 bases from J, leaving 11 bases between. The CDR3, as DNA: TGTGCCAGCAGTTTAAGGGGCGGGAGCACTGAAGCTTTCTTT. It yields the protein CASSLRGGSTEAFF.

V usage is TRBV27 and J usage is TRBJ2-7, with TRBD1 matching 10 bases. This CDR3 spans 15 amino acids. Germline CDR1 is MNHEY and CDR2 is SMNVEV (reference sequence). Trimming at V came to 1 base and at J to 5 bases, leaving 5 bases not matched to a gene. The CDR3: CASSLYGTGVHEQYF. The DNA of the CDR3 is TGTGCCAGCAGTTTATACGGGACAGGGGTCCACGAGCAGTACTTC.

The chain has TRBV5-8 and TRBJ1-1; 7 bases fit TRBD1. V lost 2 bases and J lost 7; bases outside the gene matches: 8. CDR1 and CDR2 from the germline V gene are SGHTS and YDEGEE. This CDR3 contains 14 residues. CDR3 sequence (DNA): TGTGCCAGCAGCTTCGCCAGGGGGTCTTATGAAGCTTTCTTT. This sequence encodes CASSFARGSYEAFF.

This clone was recorded once. The chain carries TRBV27 and TRBJ2-7; 7 bases are shared with TRBD1. The CDR3 has 16 amino acids. The germline CDR1 and CDR2 sequences are MNHEY and SMNVEV (reference sequence). Losses at the gene ends were 4 bases for V and 0 bases for J; bases not matched to a gene: 9. This chain's CDR3 is CASSSRQGEFSYEQYF. The DNA of the CDR3 is TGTGCCAGCAGTTCCCGACAGGGCGAATTCTCCTACGAGCAGTACTTC.

This chain joins TRBV5-1 and TRBJ2-7, with D possibly TRBD2 on 6 matching bases. Germline values: CDR1 SGHRS, CDR2 YFSETQ. V was shortened by 0 bases and J by 3 bases, with 7 bases between the two germline ends. This CDR3 is built from 13 residues. This chain's CDR3 is CASSLEGGYEQYF. The CDR3 region has the DNA TGCGCCAGCAGCTTGGAGGGAGGCTACGAGCAGTACTTC.